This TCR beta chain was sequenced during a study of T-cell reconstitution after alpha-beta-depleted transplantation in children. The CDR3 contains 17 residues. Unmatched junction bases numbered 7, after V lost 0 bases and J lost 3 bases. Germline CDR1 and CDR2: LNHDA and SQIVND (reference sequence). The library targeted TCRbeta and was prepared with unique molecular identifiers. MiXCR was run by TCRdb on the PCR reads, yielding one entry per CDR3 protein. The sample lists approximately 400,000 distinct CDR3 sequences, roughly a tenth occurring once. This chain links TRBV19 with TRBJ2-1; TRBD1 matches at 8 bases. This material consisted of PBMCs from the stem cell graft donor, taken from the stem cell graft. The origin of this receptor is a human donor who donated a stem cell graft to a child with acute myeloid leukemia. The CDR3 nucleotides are TGTGCCAGTAGTATAGATCTATTGGACAGGGTCTACAATGAGCAGTTCTTC. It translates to CASSIDLLDRVYNEQFF.